The entry that follows covers one TCR beta chain sequence. Original methodology: The authors estimated nucleated cell counts from reference gene primer amplification. Repertoires were generated with immunoSEQ multiplex PCR, while TCRdb's copy carries only in-frame clones and drops some. D and trimming were read from the DNA, whereas the V and J calls and clone size are those reported in that table. The repertoire holds around 75,000 clones, with 85% to 90% as singletons. The data originate from a study of blood T cell repertoires in COVID-19. Across the study: Sources were T cells, B-cell-depleted T cells, or PBMCs; the material itself was cDNA or gDNA.

Trimming cost V 2 bases and J 7 bases, with 11 bases left between them. The CDR3 totals 13 residues. Per the germline V gene, CDR1 is LGHDT and CDR2 is YNNKEL (reference sequence). The receptor was derived from a human donor in a cohort sampled during active COVID-19. The sample taken for sequencing was peripheral blood. The J gene is TRBJ1-2, the V gene TRBV3-1 (or the pseudogene TRBV3-2); TRBD1 might be the D (6 bases). CDR3 sequence: CASSQLGAGGYTF. In nucleotides, the CDR3 is TGTGCCAGCAGCCAACTGGGGGCTGGTGGCTACACCTTC.